The clone carrying this T cell receptor (beta chain) was seen a handful of times. Its antigen remains unidentified. Unique molecular identifiers featured in how the TCRbeta library was prepared. TCRdb re-called the PCR reads with MiXCR, one entry per CDR3 protein. In the table there are 800,000 to 1,000,000 distinct CDR3 sequences, roughly 29% of which are singletons. The data were taken from a study of T-cell reconstitution after alpha-beta-depleted transplantation in children. CDR3 length: 12 amino acids. Germline CDR1 DFQATT, CDR2 SNEGSKA (reference sequence). Trimming stripped 4 bases from V and 1 base from J, with 6 bases between. Notes on the study in general: Reportedly, only several hundred clones from non-depleted graft cells drove alpha-beta T-cell counts at about two months.

The material was PBMCs, mostly from graft donor cells, obtained 360 days after TCRalphabeta/CD19-depleted stem cell transplant. This receptor was taken from a boy younger than two who had a stem cell transplant for SCID, so the T cells may come from the graft donor. The rearrangement links TRBV20-1 to TRBJ2-3; no clear D. Written as DNA, the CDR3 is TGCAGTGCTATTGGGGGCACAGATACGCAGTATTTT. Translated: CSAIGGTDTQYF.